This T cell receptor beta chain was documented in a study of blood T cell repertoires in COVID-19. Study-wide context: PBMCs, B-cell-depleted T cells, or T cells were the source of the cDNA or gDNA that made up the material.

Sequencing was performed with immunoSEQ multiplex PCR; in TCRdb, only in-frame clones are kept and a portion is missing. Among 75,000 to 90,000 clones listed, about 90% were seen once. The source material was peripheral blood. This TCR came from a woman between 50 and 59 years old in a cohort sampled during active COVID-19.

CDR3 DNA sequence: TGTGCCAGCAGCTTATCAGGGGAGGGAGCTGAAGCTTTCTTT. It is translated as CASSLSGEGAEAFF. This chain joins TRBV11-3 and TRBJ1-1; D might be TRBD1 (6 bases). The CDR3 has 14 amino acids. Germline-derived CDR1 and CDR2 are SGHNT and YENEEA. Between the trimmed V and J ends, which lost 2 bases and 6 bases, there was a span of 13 bases.